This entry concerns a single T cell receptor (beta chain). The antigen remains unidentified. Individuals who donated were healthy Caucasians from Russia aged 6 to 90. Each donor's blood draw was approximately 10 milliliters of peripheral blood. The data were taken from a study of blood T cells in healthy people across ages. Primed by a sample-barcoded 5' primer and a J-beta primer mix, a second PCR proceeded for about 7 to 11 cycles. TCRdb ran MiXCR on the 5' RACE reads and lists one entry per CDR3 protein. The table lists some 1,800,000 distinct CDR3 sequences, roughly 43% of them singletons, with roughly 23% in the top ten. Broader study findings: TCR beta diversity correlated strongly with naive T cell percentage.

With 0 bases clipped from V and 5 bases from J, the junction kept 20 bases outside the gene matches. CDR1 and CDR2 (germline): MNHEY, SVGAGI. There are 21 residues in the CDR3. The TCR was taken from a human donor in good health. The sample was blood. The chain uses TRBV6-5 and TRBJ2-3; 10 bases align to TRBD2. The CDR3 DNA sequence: TGTGCCAGCAGTTACTCTGGGTTTAGCGGGGGGCACCTTAGCACACGAGATACGCAGTATTTT. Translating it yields CASSYSGFSGGHLSTRDTQYF.